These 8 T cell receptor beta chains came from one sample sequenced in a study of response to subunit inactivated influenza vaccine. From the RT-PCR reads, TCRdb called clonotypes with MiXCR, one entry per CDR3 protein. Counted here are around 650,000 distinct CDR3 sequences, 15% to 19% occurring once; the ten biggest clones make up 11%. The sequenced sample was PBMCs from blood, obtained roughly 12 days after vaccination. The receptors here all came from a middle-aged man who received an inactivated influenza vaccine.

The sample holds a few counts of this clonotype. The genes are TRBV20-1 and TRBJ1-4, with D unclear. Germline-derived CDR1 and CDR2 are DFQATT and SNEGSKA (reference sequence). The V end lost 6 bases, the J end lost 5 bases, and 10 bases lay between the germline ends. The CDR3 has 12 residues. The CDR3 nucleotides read TGCAGTGCAGGGATTGGGAATGAAAAACTGTTTTTT. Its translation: CSAGIGNEKLFF.

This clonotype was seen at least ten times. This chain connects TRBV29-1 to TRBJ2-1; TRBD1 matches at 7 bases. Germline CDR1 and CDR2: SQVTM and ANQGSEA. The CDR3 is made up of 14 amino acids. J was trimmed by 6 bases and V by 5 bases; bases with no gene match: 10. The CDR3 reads CSVHRGSLGNEQFF. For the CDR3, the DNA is TGCAGCGTTCACAGGGGTTCGTTGGGCAATGAGCAGTTCTTC.

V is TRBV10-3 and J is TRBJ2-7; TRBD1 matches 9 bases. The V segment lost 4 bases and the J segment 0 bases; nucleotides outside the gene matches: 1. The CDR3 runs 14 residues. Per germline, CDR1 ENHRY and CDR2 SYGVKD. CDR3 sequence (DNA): TGTGCCATCAGTGCGGGACAGGGCTCCTACGAGCAGTACTTC. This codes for CAISAGQGSYEQYF.

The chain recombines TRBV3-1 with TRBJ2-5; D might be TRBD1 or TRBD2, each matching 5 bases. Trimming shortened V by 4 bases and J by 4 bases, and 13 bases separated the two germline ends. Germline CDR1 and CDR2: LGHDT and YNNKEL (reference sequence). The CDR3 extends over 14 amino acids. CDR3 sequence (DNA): TGTGCCAGCAGCCGAAGGGACGGAATAGAGACCCAGTACTTC. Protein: CASSRRDGIETQYF.

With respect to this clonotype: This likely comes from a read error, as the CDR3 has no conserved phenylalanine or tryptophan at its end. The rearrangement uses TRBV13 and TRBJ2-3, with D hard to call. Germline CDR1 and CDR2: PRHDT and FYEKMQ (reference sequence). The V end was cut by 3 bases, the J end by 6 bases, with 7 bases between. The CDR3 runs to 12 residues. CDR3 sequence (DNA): TGTGCCAGCAGCTTCGGACCGGATACGCAGTATTTG. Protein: CASSFGPDTQYL.

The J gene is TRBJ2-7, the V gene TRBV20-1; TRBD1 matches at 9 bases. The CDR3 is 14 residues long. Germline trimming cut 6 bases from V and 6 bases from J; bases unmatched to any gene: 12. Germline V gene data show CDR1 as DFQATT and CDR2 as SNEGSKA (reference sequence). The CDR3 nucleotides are TGCAGTGCGGAATACAGGGGGCCAGAGGCCGAGCAGTACTTC. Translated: CSAEYRGPEAEQYF.

The CDR3 sequence: CSASRVDYEQYF. In DNA form, the CDR3 reads TGCAGTGCCTCCCGGGTTGACTACGAGCAGTACTTC. The V gene is TRBV20-1, the J gene TRBJ2-7, with D uncertain. Deletions cut 6 bases from V and 3 bases from J, with 12 bases between. This CDR3 comprises 12 residues. Germline assignment: CDR1 DFQATT and CDR2 SNEGSKA (reference sequence).

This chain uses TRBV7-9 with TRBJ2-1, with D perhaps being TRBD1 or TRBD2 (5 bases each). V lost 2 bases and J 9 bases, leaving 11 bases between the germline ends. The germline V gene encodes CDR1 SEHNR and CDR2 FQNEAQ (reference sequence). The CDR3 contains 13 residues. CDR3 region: CASSLSGTLEQFF. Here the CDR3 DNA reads TGTGCCAGCAGCTTATCCGGGACCCTTGAGCAGTTCTTC.